These 8 T cell receptor beta chains share one sample of origin, sequenced in a study of T cells in Graves' hyperthyroidism and ophthalmopathy. Amplification yielded TCR beta CDR3 regions, with RNA transcripts as the source. The TCR CDR3 was amplified in a first-round RT-PCR using the HTBI primer set. Each CDR3 protein is one row after TCRdb ran MiXCR on the multiplex PCR reads. This table holds about 300,000 distinct CDR3 sequences, roughly 19% found once. Input material: blood. These receptors were taken from a man in his forties or fifties with Graves' ophthalmopathy.

This clonotype was detected only a few times. As DNA, the CDR3 is TGTGCCAATCTGCTTCGGAGGAACACTGAAGCTTTCTTT. Translated, it gives CANLLRRNTEAFF. The chain uses TRBV19 and TRBJ1-1; no definite D call. Trimming shortened V by 10 bases and J by 1 base, and 13 bases separated the two germline ends. The CDR3 contains 13 residues. Germline CDR1 is LNHDA and CDR2 is SQIVND (reference sequence).

The chain uses TRBV19 and TRBJ1-1; 9 bases are a match to TRBD1. The CDR3 loop spans 14 amino acids. Looked up from germline, CDR1 is LNHDA and CDR2 is SQIVND (reference sequence). The J segment lost 3 bases and the V segment lost 5 bases, leaving 4 bases of the junction unmatched. CDR3 residues: CASSLRTGDTEAFF. The CDR3 nucleotides read TGTGCCAGTAGTTTAAGGACAGGGGACACTGAAGCTTTCTTT.

This chain connects TRBV2 to TRBJ2-2; 7 nucleotides agree with TRBD2. CDR3 length: 15 residues. Germline V CDR1 and CDR2: SNHLY, FYNNEI. V was clipped by 3 bases and J by 6 bases; unmatched bases: 7. CDR3 bases: TGTGCCAGCAGTGATGGCGGGAGCGGTGCCGGGGAGCTGTTTTTT. It yields the protein CASSDGGSGAGELFF. The full variable domain, with the rest looked up from reference TRBV2 and TRBJ2-2, is EPEVTQTPSHQVTQMGQEVILRCVPISNHLYFYWYRQILGQKVEFLVSFYNNEISEKSEIFDDQFSVERPDGSNFTLKIRSTKLEDSAMYFCASSDGGSGAGELFFGEGSRLTVL.

This clonotype was detected only a few times. This chain links TRBV19 with TRBJ2-1; TRBD1 matches 11 bases. V lost 4 bases, J lost 8 bases, and 4 bases stayed unmatched. The CDR3 is 14 amino acids. Per the germline V gene, CDR1 is LNHDA and CDR2 is SQIVND (reference sequence). CDR3 nucleotide sequence: TGTGCCAGTAGTAGATGGGACAGGGGGTATGAGCAGTTCTTC. Protein product: CASSRWDRGYEQFF.

This clonotype was observed at least ten times. The V and J genes are TRBV12-3 or TRBV12-4 and TRBJ1-4; 7 nucleotides align to TRBD1. The CDR3 is 15 amino acids. With 6 bases clipped from V and 7 bases from J, the junction kept 11 bases outside the gene matches. CDR3 DNA sequence: TGTGCCAGCAGCCTAACTCAGGGGGGGGCTGAAAAACTGTTTTTT. The encoded protein is CASSLTQGGAEKLFF.

In nucleotides, the CDR3 is TGTGCCAGCAGCTTAAACGACGAGCAGTACTTC. Protein sequence: CASSLNDEQYF. This rearrangement joins TRBV7-9 to TRBJ2-7; D remains unclear. The CDR3 has 11 residues. The germline V gene encodes CDR1 SEHNR and CDR2 FQNEAQ (reference sequence). Trimming left V 2 bases short and J 5 bases short, with 4 bases between.

The chain combines TRBV20-1 with TRBJ2-5; 7 bases are shared with TRBD2. The length of the CDR3 is 15 residues. Germline-derived CDR1 and CDR2 are DFQATT and SNEGSKA (reference sequence). The J segment lost 4 bases and the V segment lost 3 bases, leaving 11 bases of the junction unmatched. The chain's CDR3 is CSASWDSGTIETQYF. The CDR3 nucleotides are TGCAGTGCTAGTTGGGACTCCGGGACTATAGAGACCCAGTACTTC.

V is TRBV7-9 and J is TRBJ2-3; tentative D call: TRBD1 (5 bases). Germline assignment: CDR1 SEHNR and CDR2 FQNEAQ (reference sequence). The CDR3 is made up of 15 amino acids. V lost 1 base and J 9 bases, leaving 17 bases between the germline ends. The CDR3 nucleotides are TGTGCCAGCAGCTTAGAGGGGAAGGGCGGTGCGACGCAGTATTTT. Amino acids: CASSLEGKGGATQYF.